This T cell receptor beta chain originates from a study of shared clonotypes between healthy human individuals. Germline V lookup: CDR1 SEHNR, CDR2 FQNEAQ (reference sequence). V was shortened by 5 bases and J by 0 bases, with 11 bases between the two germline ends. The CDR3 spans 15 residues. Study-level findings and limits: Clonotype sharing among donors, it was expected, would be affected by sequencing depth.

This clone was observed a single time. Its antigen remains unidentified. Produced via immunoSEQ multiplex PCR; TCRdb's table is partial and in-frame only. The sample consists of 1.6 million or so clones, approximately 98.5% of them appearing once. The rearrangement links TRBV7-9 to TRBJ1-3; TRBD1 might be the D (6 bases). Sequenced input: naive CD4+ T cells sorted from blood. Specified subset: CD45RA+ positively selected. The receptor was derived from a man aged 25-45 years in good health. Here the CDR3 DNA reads TGTGCCAGCAGCCCCGGACAGTTCTCTGGAAACACCATATATTTT. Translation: CASSPGQFSGNTIYF. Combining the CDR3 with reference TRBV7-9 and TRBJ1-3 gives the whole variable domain DTGVSQNPRHKITKRGQNVTFRCDPISEHNRLYWYRQTLGQGPEFLTYFQNEAQLEKSRLLSDRFSAERPKGSFSTLEIQRTEQGDSAMYLCASSPGQFSGNTIYFGEGSWLTVV.